These 18 T cell receptor beta chains came from one sample sequenced in a study of regulatory T cells in long-lasting Graves disease. Assembly of TCR beta libraries relied on iRepertoire HTBI primers together with Arm-PCR of CDR3 regions. A single record per CDR3 protein comes from TCRdb applying MiXCR to the multiplex PCR reads. The data show about 470,000 distinct CDR3 sequences, 20% to 25% seen once. The sample's time point: persistent/refractory GD, antithyroid drugs over 5 years with positive TRAb. With RNA extracted from PBMCs as input, the TCR library was made. The sequenced sample was peripheral blood mononuclear cells (PBMCs), obtained when the disease was refractory, from a patient treated with antithyroid drugs. These receptors originate from a female donor with Graves disease.

The chain recombines TRBV29-1 with TRBJ2-1, with 9 positions matching TRBD2. This CDR3 comprises 16 residues. Germline V gives CDR1 SQVTM, CDR2 ANQGSEA. J gave up 4 bases and V 4 bases, and 11 bases lay outside the gene matches. The CDR3 is CSVGGLGSGSYNEQFF. As DNA, the CDR3 is TGCAGCGTTGGTGGTCTAGGTAGCGGGAGTTACAATGAGCAGTTCTTC.

This clonotype was observed a few times. Its ends do not fully match the called genes, so a read error is possible. The rearrangement links TRBV11-2 to TRBJ2-4; tentatively, D is TRBD1 (7 bases). The CDR3 spans 18 residues. Looked up from germline, CDR1 is SGHAT and CDR2 is FQNNGV. The CDR3 DNA is TGTGCCAGCAGCTTAGCTTTCCGGCAGGGGGGAGCCAAAGACATTCAGTACTTC. It translates to CASSLAFRQGGAKDIQYF.

This clonotype was recorded a few times. CDR3 sequence: CSARDLGQAMNTEAFF. The CDR3 DNA follows: TGCAGTGCTAGAGATCTTGGGCAGGCTATGAACACTGAAGCTTTCTTT. V and J are TRBV20-1 and TRBJ1-1, with D hard to call. CDR3 length equals 16 residues. Deletions cut 0 bases from V and 0 bases from J, with 14 bases between. Per the germline V gene, CDR1 is DFQATT and CDR2 is SNEGSKA (reference sequence).

The chain employs TRBV19 and TRBJ2-1, with D unresolved. There are 11 residues in the CDR3. From germline, CDR1 is LNHDA and CDR2 SQIVND (reference sequence). The ends were cut back, 1 base at V and 6 bases at J, with 1 base in the middle. CDR3 DNA sequence: TGTGCCAGTAGTATAGTCAATGAGCAGTTCTTC. This translates into CASSIVNEQFF.

The table lists this clonotype with many counts. The rearrangement uses TRBV10-3 and TRBJ1-5; 7 nucleotides align to TRBD1. This CDR3 spans 15 amino acids. After removal of 2 bases from V and 1 base from J, the junction contained 2 bases not matched to a gene. Germline V lookup: CDR1 ENHRY, CDR2 SYGVKD. Here the CDR3 reads CAISERQGSNQPQHF. The CDR3 nucleotides are TGTGCCATCAGTGAGAGACAGGGCAGCAATCAGCCCCAGCATTTT.

Many counts were recorded for this clonotype. The rearrangement links TRBV7-2 to TRBJ1-2; weak D call: TRBD1 (5 bases). V was shortened by 4 bases and J by 5 bases, with 23 bases between the two germline ends. The germline gives CDR1 SGHTA, CDR2 FQGNSA. The CDR3 contains 17 residues. The CDR3 DNA reads as TGTGCCAGCAGCTCAACCGACCTGCGCGGGGCACTTTATGGCTACACCTTC. Amino acid sequence: CASSSTDLRGALYGYTF.

In the case of this clonotype: This may arise from a read error, as a much more abundant clone is one base away. V gene TRBV12-3 or TRBV12-4 combines with J gene TRBJ2-7, with 7 bases aligning to TRBD2. The end of the DNA is better explained by TRBJ2-5, so the J call may be wrong. This CDR3 contains 13 residues. CDR3 protein: CASSSPPGGTQYF. The CDR3 coding sequence is TGTGCCAGCAGTTCTCCGCCGGGGGGGACCCAGTACTTC.

The rearrangement uses TRBV19 and TRBJ2-2, with 10 positions matching TRBD1. Germline-derived CDR1 and CDR2 are LNHDA and SQIVND (reference sequence). V dropped 6 bases and J dropped 6; count of bases not matched to a gene: 10. The CDR3 consists of 16 residues. CDR3 sequence (DNA): TGTGCCAGTAGGTTCCGGGACAGGGGTGTCGCCGGGGAGCTGTTTTTT. Encoded protein: CASRFRDRGVAGELFF.

This clonotype was seen at least ten times. The chain carries TRBV13 and TRBJ2-6; D possibly uses TRBD1 or TRBD2 (5 bases each). V shed 2 bases and J shed 2 bases, with 10 bases lying between them. The CDR3 spans 16 residues. Germline V gene sequence: CDR1 PRHDT, CDR2 FYEKMQ (reference sequence). The CDR3, as DNA: TGTGCCAGCAGCTTACGCCGGGGCGCTGGGGCCAACGTCCTGACTTTC. Its protein product is CASSLRRGAGANVLTF. Based on the CDR3 plus reference TRBV13 and TRBJ2-6, the full variable domain is AAGVIQSPRHLIKEKRETATLKCYPIPRHDTVYWYQQGPGQDPQFLISFYEKMQSDKGSIPDRFSAQQFSDYHSELNMSSLELGDSALYFCASSLRRGAGANVLTFGAGSRLTVL.

This clonotype was picked up many times. The chain joins TRBV12-5 to TRBJ2-7; D perhaps matches TRBD2 (5 bases). Trimming left V 4 bases short and J 5 bases short, with 6 bases between. This CDR3 is 11 amino acids long. The V gene's germline CDR1 is LGHNT and CDR2 FRNRAP. CDR3 nucleotide sequence: TGTGCTAGTGGTTCCGGGAACGAGCAGTACTTC. Residues: CASGSGNEQYF.

This clonotype has at least ten counts. The chain couples TRBV2 to TRBJ2-7; D gene uncertain. The germline gives CDR1 SNHLY, CDR2 FYNNEI. V gave up 8 bases and J gave up 3 bases, with 17 bases separating them. The length of the CDR3 is 14 residues. CDR3 sequence: CASDSPGHHYEQYF. The CDR3 bases are TGTGCCAGCGATTCCCCGGGCCACCACTACGAGCAGTACTTC.

In this sample, this clonotype turned up many times. The V gene is TRBV24-1, the J gene TRBJ1-2, with D tentatively TRBD1 (6 bases). The germline CDR1 and CDR2 sequences are KGHDR and SFDVKD. V dropped 4 bases and J dropped 8 bases, with 13 bases sitting between them. There are 13 residues in the CDR3. The CDR3 DNA reads TGTGCCACCAGTGACCGAGGACAGCGGGGCTACACCTTC. This gives the protein CATSDRGQRGYTF.

Ten or more counts support this clonotype. CDR3: CASSLYPSGSNEQYF. In DNA form, the CDR3 reads TGTGCCAGCAGTTTATACCCTAGCGGGAGTAACGAGCAGTACTTC. The V call is TRBV27, the J call TRBJ2-7, with 10 bases matching TRBD2. V lost 1 base, J lost 5 bases, and 5 bases stayed unmatched. Germline-derived CDR1 and CDR2 are MNHEY and SMNVEV (reference sequence). The CDR3 spans 15 residues.

This clonotype was seen repeatedly, ten times or more. Written as DNA, the CDR3 is TGTGCCAGCAGTCAGGACAGGGTGTCCTACGAGCAGTACTTC. Protein: CASSQDRVSYEQYF. The V call is TRBV3-1, the J call TRBJ2-7; 8 bases align to TRBD1. Germline V gene sequence: CDR1 LGHDT, CDR2 YNNKEL (reference sequence). The CDR3 has 14 residues. Trimming cost V 6 bases and J 1 base; bases outside gene matches: 5.

The V and J genes are TRBV7-6 and TRBJ1-1, with a weak D call TRBD1 (5 bases). The CDR3 sequence is 12 residues long. V was shortened by 4 bases and J by 11 bases, with 14 bases between the two germline ends. Germline CDR1 and CDR2: SGHVS and FNYEAQ. As DNA, the CDR3 is TGTGCCAGCAGCTCCCAAGGAGGGGATGCTTTCTTT. It yields the protein CASSSQGGDAFF.

This chain uses TRBV11-3 with TRBJ1-3, with 7 bases fitting TRBD1. Germline V gene data show CDR1 as SGHNT and CDR2 as YENEEA. With V trimmed by 5 bases and J by 8 bases, 6 bases remained unmatched. There are 13 residues in the CDR3. CDR3 in amino acids: CASSTNRGDTIYF. The DNA of the CDR3 is TGTGCCAGCAGCACGAACAGGGGAGACACCATATATTTT.

This clonotype has only a few counts. This chain joins TRBV29-1 and TRBJ1-1; D is possibly TRBD1 (6 bases). Germline CDR1 is SQVTM and CDR2 is ANQGSEA. Trimming cost V 6 bases and J 5 bases, with 16 bases left between them. The length of the CDR3 is 13 residues. This chain's CDR3 is CSVRLGAGTEAFF. CDR3 bases: TGCAGCGTGCGGCTGGGGGCCGGAACTGAAGCTTTCTTT.

Ten or more counts support this clonotype. This chain joins TRBV7-2 and TRBJ2-5; D is perhaps TRBD2 (5 bases). The CDR3 is 15 amino acids. Deletions cut 2 bases from V and 5 bases from J, with 15 bases between. Germline V lookup: CDR1 SGHTA, CDR2 FQGNSA. CDR3: CASSLNGNEGETQYF. The DNA for the CDR3 is TGTGCCAGCAGCTTAAACGGCAACGAGGGCGAGACCCAGTACTTC. Full variable domain (outside the CDR3, taken from reference TRBV7-2 and TRBJ2-5): GAGVSQSPSNKVTEKGKDVELRCDPISGHTALYWYRQSLGQGLEFLIYFQGNSAPDKSGLPSDRFSAERTGGSVSTLTIQRTQQEDSAVYLCASSLNGNEGETQYFGPGTRLLVL.